This T cell receptor beta chain was observed in a study of blood T cell repertoires in COVID-19. Turning to the study itself: The United States, Italy and Spain supplied acute and convalescent COVID-19 samples. PBMCs, B-cell-depleted T cells, or T cells provided the cDNA or gDNA that made up the material.

This clone appeared a few times. Original handling: Reference gene primer amplification gave estimated nucleated cell counts. This table comes from immunoSEQ multiplex PCR, and its TCRdb copy is limited to in-frame clones, with some not included. Clone size and the V and J calls come from that table; the DNA yielded D and trimming. The repertoire holds more than 45,000 clones, with around nine tenths as singletons. The germline V gene encodes CDR1 SNHLY and CDR2 FYNNEI. V was cut by 5 bases and J by 4 bases, with 8 bases left in between. The CDR3 loop spans 12 amino acids. The TCR sequence derives from a woman older than 75 with acute or convalescent COVID-19. The chain carries TRBV2 and TRBJ1-2, with D unresolved. The sequenced sample was peripheral blood. For the CDR3, the DNA is TGTGCCAGCAGTCCAGGAGGCTATGGCTACACCTTC. This translates into CASSPGGYGYTF.